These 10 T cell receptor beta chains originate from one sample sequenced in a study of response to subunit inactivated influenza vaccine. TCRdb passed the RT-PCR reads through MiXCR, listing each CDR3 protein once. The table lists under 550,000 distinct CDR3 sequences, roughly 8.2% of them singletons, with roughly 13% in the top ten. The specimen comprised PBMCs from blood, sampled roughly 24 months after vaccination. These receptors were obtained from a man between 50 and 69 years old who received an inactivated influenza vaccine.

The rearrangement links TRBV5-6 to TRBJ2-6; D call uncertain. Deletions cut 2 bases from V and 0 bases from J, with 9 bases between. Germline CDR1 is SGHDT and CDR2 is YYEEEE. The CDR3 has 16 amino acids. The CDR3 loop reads CASSFDPSSGANVLTF. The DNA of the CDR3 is TGTGCCAGCAGCTTTGATCCCAGCTCTGGGGCCAACGTCCTGACTTTC.

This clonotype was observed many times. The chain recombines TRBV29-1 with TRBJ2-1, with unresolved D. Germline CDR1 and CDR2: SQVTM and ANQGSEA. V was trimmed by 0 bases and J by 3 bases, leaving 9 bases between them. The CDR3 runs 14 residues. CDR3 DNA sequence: TGCAGCGTTGAAGAATTTATGGGCTACAATGAGCAGTTCTTC. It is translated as CSVEEFMGYNEQFF.

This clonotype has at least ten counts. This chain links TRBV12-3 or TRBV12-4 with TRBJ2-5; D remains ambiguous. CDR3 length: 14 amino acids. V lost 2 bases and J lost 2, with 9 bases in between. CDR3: CASSLLGLQETQYF. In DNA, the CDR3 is TGTGCCAGCAGTTTATTAGGGTTGCAAGAGACCCAGTACTTC.

The chain's CDR3 is CASSQDLSDYNSPLHF. DNA of the CDR3: TGCGCCAGCAGCCAAGATCTCAGCGATTATAATTCACCCCTCCACTTT. This chain joins TRBV4-3 and TRBJ1-6, with D hard to call. V gave up 0 bases and J gave up 4 bases, with 10 bases separating them. The CDR3 totals 16 residues. The V gene's germline CDR1 is LGHNA and CDR2 YSLEER.

DNA of the CDR3: TGCGCCAGCAGCCAAGTGGGCAGGAGCATCTACAATGAGCAGTTCTTC. It codes for CASSQVGRSIYNEQFF. V is TRBV4-1 and J is TRBJ2-1; D is unresolved. The CDR3 extends over 16 amino acids. V was trimmed by 1 base and J by 3 bases, leaving 13 bases between them. Germline V gene data show CDR1 as MGHRA and CDR2 as YSYEKL.

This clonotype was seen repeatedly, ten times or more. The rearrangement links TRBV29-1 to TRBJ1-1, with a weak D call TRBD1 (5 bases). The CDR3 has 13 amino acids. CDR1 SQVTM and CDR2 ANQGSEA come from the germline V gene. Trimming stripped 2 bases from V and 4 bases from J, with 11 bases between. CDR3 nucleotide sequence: TGCAGCGTTGAACGGCAGAGGGGCACTGAAGCTTTCTTT. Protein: CSVERQRGTEAFF.

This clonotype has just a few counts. CDR3 nucleotide sequence: TGTGCCAGCTCCCACACTAGCGGGAGGCGAAAGGATACGCAGTATTTT. Its protein is CASSHTSGRRKDTQYF. The chain is built from TRBV3-1 and TRBJ2-3; 12 nucleotides match TRBD2. CDR3 length: 16 residues. The V gene's germline CDR1 is LGHDT and CDR2 YNNKEL (reference sequence). Trimming removed 8 bases from V and 6 bases from J; junction bases left unmatched: 12.

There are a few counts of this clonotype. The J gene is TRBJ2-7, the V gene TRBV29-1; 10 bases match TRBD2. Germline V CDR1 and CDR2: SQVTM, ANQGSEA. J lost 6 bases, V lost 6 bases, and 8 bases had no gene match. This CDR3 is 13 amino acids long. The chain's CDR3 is CSVIAGGSREQYF. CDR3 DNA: TGCAGCGTCATAGCGGGAGGTTCCCGCGAGCAGTACTTC.

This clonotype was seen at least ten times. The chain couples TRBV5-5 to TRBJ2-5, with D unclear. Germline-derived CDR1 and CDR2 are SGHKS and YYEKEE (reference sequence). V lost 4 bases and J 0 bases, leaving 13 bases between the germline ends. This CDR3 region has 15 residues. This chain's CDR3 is CASSPRHTYQETQYF. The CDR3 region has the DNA TGTGCCAGCAGCCCTCGACACACGTACCAAGAGACCCAGTACTTC.

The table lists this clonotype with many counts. The CDR3 region has the DNA TGTGCCAGCAGTTTTAAAGCGGGGGGCCCTTACAATGAGCAGTTCTTC. Translating gives CASSFKAGGPYNEQFF. The chain joins TRBV12-3 or TRBV12-4 to TRBJ2-1; TRBD2 agrees at 9 bases. V was clipped by 3 bases and J by 4 bases; unmatched bases: 7. This CDR3 has 16 residues.